Each of the 25 T cell receptor beta chains below was sequenced from the same sample in a study of persistence of HIV-infected CD4 T cells. This nonspecific control used anti-CD3/anti-CD28 bead stimulation of CD4+ T cells. Responding CD4+ T cells were sorted by upregulation of both CD40 ligand and CD69. Sequencing used immunoSEQ version 4 in survey mode. The table came from immunoSEQ multiplex PCR; TCRdb's copy has only in-frame clones and leaves some out. This repertoire shows tens of thousands of clones, about 85% found once; its top ten account for 0.47%. No antigen has been identified for these receptors. The starting material was CD4+ T cells sorted from PBMCs after roughly 20-hour stimulation, obtained from a patient who received antiretroviral therapy. These receptor sequences come from an adult woman with HIV who was CMV-seropositive.

Here the CDR3 reads CASALTGSGTGELFF. CDR3 bases: TGCGCCAGCGCTCTAACAGGGTCTGGCACCGGGGAGCTGTTTTTT. The rearrangement joins TRBV5-1 to TRBJ2-2, with a weak D call TRBD1 (6 bases). The V end was cut by 7 bases, the J end by 4 bases, with 17 bases between. CDR3 length: 15 amino acids. Germline CDR1 is SGHRS and CDR2 is YFSETQ.

V usage is TRBV3-1 (or the pseudogene TRBV3-2) and J usage is TRBJ1-2; 10 bases match TRBD1. The CDR3 spans 18 residues. V trimming: 1 base; J trimming: 1 base; junction bases outside the gene matches: 9. Germline CDR1 and CDR2: LGHDT and YNNKEL (reference sequence). CDR3 bases: TGTGCCAGCAGCCAAGCCCGTGGACAGGGGGTCGGTAACTATGGCTACACCTTC. Translated: CASSQARGQGVGNYGYTF.

The V and J genes are TRBV12-3 or TRBV12-4 and TRBJ1-1, with D unresolved. Trimming pared 3 bases from V and 9 bases from J, leaving 8 bases between. The CDR3 is 11 residues long. This CDR3 reads CASSFEAKAFF. CDR3 coding DNA: TGTGCCAGCAGTTTTGAAGCGAAAGCTTTCTTT.

The chain links TRBV6-1 to TRBJ2-3; no clear D gene. Trimming removed 3 bases at V and 2 bases at J, with 3 bases between. This CDR3 is built from 12 residues. Germline V lookup: CDR1 MNHNS, CDR2 SASEGT. The CDR3 protein is CASSDLTDTQYF. The CDR3 nucleotides are TGTGCCAGCAGTGATCTCACAGATACGCAGTATTTT.

The chain is built from TRBV4-2 and TRBJ2-5, with D maybe TRBD2 (6 bases). Germline CDR1 is LGHNA and CDR2 is YNFKEQ. Between the trimmed V and J ends, which lost 0 bases and 6 bases, there was a span of 14 bases. CDR3 length: 15 amino acids. In DNA form, the CDR3 reads TGTGCCAGCAGCCAAGATCTTTTCGGGGGAAAGACCCAGTACTTC. Protein: CASSQDLFGGKTQYF.

In this sample, this clone turned up once. V is TRBV6-4 and J is TRBJ2-3, with D uncertain. CDR3 length: 16 residues. Germline-derived CDR1 and CDR2 are MRHNA and SNTAGT. The V gene lost 0 bases and the J gene lost 3 bases, with 13 bases spanning the gap. This CDR3 is CASSDSFGRITDTQYF. The CDR3 DNA is TGTGCCAGCAGTGACTCTTTTGGCCGAATAACAGATACGCAGTATTTT.

This sequence joins TRBV2 and TRBJ2-1; 10 bases line up with TRBD2. This CDR3 has 15 residues. V was pared by 8 bases and J by 1 base, with 5 bases of the junction left unmatched. The germline V gene has CDR1 SNHLY and CDR2 FYNNEI. CDR3 in DNA: TGTGCCAGCGGGTCTAGCGGGGGTTCCTACAATGAGCAGTTCTTC. It yields the protein CASGSSGGSYNEQFF.

The rearrangement uses TRBV30 and TRBJ1-5; possibly TRBD1 for D (6 bases). The CDR3 totals 13 residues. Trimming removed 3 bases from V and 4 bases from J, with 10 bases in between. Germline V gene data show CDR1 as GTSNPN and CDR2 as SVGIG (reference sequence). CDR3 in amino acids: CAWSLRGNQPQHF. For the CDR3, the DNA is TGTGCCTGGAGCTTAAGGGGGAATCAGCCCCAGCATTTT.

The rearrangement uses TRBV18 and TRBJ2-7; 10 nucleotides align to TRBD2. The CDR3 covers 15 residues. Germline V gives CDR1 KGHSH, CDR2 LQKENI. The trim removed 3 bases at V and 3 bases at J, leaving 5 bases unmatched. This CDR3 is CASSPSGGVRYEQYF. CDR3 nucleotide sequence: TGTGCCAGCTCACCGAGCGGGGGGGTTCGCTACGAGCAGTACTTC.

V and J are TRBV18 and TRBJ2-1, with D perhaps matching TRBD2 (5 bases). CDR1 is KGHSH, CDR2 LQKENI, per germline. The germline V and J ends were trimmed by 3 bases and 9 bases, with 9 bases remaining between them. This CDR3 region has 12 residues. CDR3 region: CASSPNEGEQFF. The CDR3 DNA reads TGTGCCAGCTCACCCAACGAGGGTGAGCAGTTCTTC.

A remark on this clone: This same CDR3 is encoded by further DNA sequences in the sample. This chain uses TRBV5-1 with TRBJ2-3; the D is unclear. The CDR3 is 12 amino acids. Germline V gene sequence: CDR1 SGHRS, CDR2 YFSETQ. V lost 0 bases and J 5 bases, leaving 4 bases between the germline ends. The CDR3 DNA reads TGCGCCAGCAGCTTGGAGGGAGATACGCAGTATTTT. Translated: CASSLEGDTQYF.

The rearrangement links TRBV12-3 or TRBV12-4 to TRBJ1-2; D perhaps matches TRBD1 (5 bases). The CDR3 runs 13 residues. Deletions cut 5 bases from V and 5 bases from J, with 12 bases between. The DNA for the CDR3 is TGTGCCAGCAGTAAAGACAGTCCTTATGGCTACACCTTC. Protein product: CASSKDSPYGYTF.

The gene calls are TRBV3-1 (or the pseudogene TRBV3-2) and TRBJ2-3; 9 nucleotides agree with TRBD2. Germline CDR1 reads LGHDT; CDR2 reads YNNKEL (reference sequence). The CDR3 has 13 amino acids. The junction had 0 bases not matched to a gene; V was cut back by 7 bases and J by 1 base. The CDR3 spells CASKRGGTDTQYF. Written as DNA, the CDR3 is TGTGCCAGCAAGCGGGGGGGCACAGATACGCAGTATTTT.

The rearrangement uses TRBV5-5 and TRBJ1-1; D perhaps matches TRBD1 (6 bases). In germline, CDR1 is SGHKS, CDR2 YYEKEE (reference sequence). V was clipped by 0 bases and J by 0 bases, with 15 bases between them. The CDR3 loop spans 17 amino acids. The CDR3 loop is CASSLAFTQGMNTEAFF. CDR3 DNA: TGTGCCAGCAGCTTGGCGTTCACACAGGGAATGAACACTGAAGCTTTCTTT.

This clone was detected once. The gene calls are TRBV30 and TRBJ1-1; D ambiguous. V was trimmed by 2 bases and J by 1 base, leaving 5 bases between them. This CDR3 spans 12 amino acids. In germline, CDR1 is GTSNPN, CDR2 SVGIG (reference sequence). The CDR3 region is CAWSRKNTEAFF. The CDR3 DNA sequence: TGTGCCTGGAGTAGGAAGAACACTGAAGCTTTCTTT. The full variable domain, rest sourced from reference TRBV30 and TRBJ1-1, is SQTIHQWPATLVQPVGSPLSLECTVEGTSNPNLYWYRQAAGRGLQLLFYSVGIGQISSEVPQNLSASRPQDRQFILSSKKLLLSDSGFYLCAWSRKNTEAFFGQGTRLTVV.

The chain combines TRBV18 with TRBJ1-2, with TRBD1 identical over 7 bases. Trimming at V came to 5 bases and at J to 4 bases, leaving 7 bases not matched to a gene. CDR3 length equals 14 residues. Germline CDR1 and CDR2: KGHSH and LQKENI. The CDR3 region is CASSGTETFYGYTF. DNA for the CDR3: TGTGCCAGCTCAGGGACAGAGACCTTCTATGGCTACACCTTC.

The chain carries TRBV30 and TRBJ1-2; no clear D gene. The germline CDR1 and CDR2 sequences are GTSNPN and SVGIG (reference sequence). Trimming removed 1 base from V and 2 bases from J, with 8 bases in between. CDR3 length: 13 amino acids. For the CDR3, the DNA is TGTGCCTGGAGTGGACGCAACAACTATGGCTACACCTTC. Translation: CAWSGRNNYGYTF.

The J gene is TRBJ1-4, the V gene TRBV14, with no clear D. V was cut by 2 bases and J by 8 bases, with 6 bases left in between. Germline V gives CDR1 SGHDN, CDR2 FVKESK. CDR3 length: 12 amino acids. The CDR3 loop is CASSQFREKLFF. CDR3 sequence (DNA): TGTGCCAGCAGCCAATTTCGAGAAAAACTGTTTTTT.

This chain connects TRBV2 to TRBJ1-5, with 7 bases aligning to TRBD1. Germline values: CDR1 SNHLY, CDR2 FYNNEI. The CDR3 sequence is 14 residues long. V lost 6 bases and J lost 1; bases outside the gene matches: 3. This chain's CDR3 is CASRTGQSNQPQHF. CDR3 nucleotides: TGTGCCAGCAGGACGGGACAGAGCAATCAGCCCCAGCATTTT.

This clone was seen once. This chain links TRBV9 with TRBJ1-3; perhaps TRBD1 as D (5 bases). Per germline, CDR1 SGDLS and CDR2 YYNGEE. This CDR3 comprises 16 residues. V lost 3 bases and J 4 bases, leaving 17 bases between the germline ends. The DNA of the CDR3 is TGTGCCAGCAGCGCCTCGCGGGGGGGAATGGGAAACACCATATATTTT. Its protein product is CASSASRGGMGNTIYF. Drawing the rest from reference TRBV9 and TRBJ1-3, the complete variable domain is DSGVTQTPKHLITATGQRVTLRCSPRSGDLSVYWYQQSLDQGLQFLIQYYNGEERAKGNILERFSAQQFPDLHSELNLSSLELGDSALYFCASSASRGGMGNTIYFGEGSWLTVV.

The V and J genes are TRBV6-5 and TRBJ2-1; D not resolved. CDR3 length: 15 amino acids. Germline V gene lookup returns CDR1 MNHEY and CDR2 SVGAGI. Trimming shortened V by 5 bases and J by 4 bases, and 15 bases separated the two germline ends. CDR3 residues: CASSRRTISYNEQFF. The CDR3, as DNA: TGTGCCAGCAGTAGACGGACCATTAGTTACAATGAGCAGTTCTTC.

The chain combines TRBV7-9 with TRBJ2-1; perhaps TRBD1 as D (5 bases). V dropped 0 bases and J dropped 0 bases, with 15 bases sitting between them. Germline-derived CDR1 and CDR2 are SEHNR and FQNEAQ (reference sequence). The CDR3 is 18 residues long. Here the CDR3 DNA reads TGTGCCAGCAGCTTAGCGCCAGGGATGGTTCCCTCCTACAATGAGCAGTTCTTC. It specifies CASSLAPGMVPSYNEQFF.

The J gene is TRBJ1-1, the V gene TRBV28, with D maybe TRBD1 (5 bases). The CDR3 spans 11 residues. Trimming stripped 6 bases from V and 6 bases from J, with 8 bases between. The germline V gene has CDR1 MDHEN and CDR2 SYDVKM. The CDR3 is CASRGRPEAFF. The CDR3 DNA reads TGTGCCAGCAGGGGACGGCCTGAAGCTTTCTTT.

Note on this clone: The junction shows a germline mismatch at one end, possibly a read error. The J gene is TRBJ2-1, the V gene TRBV14, with 8 bases fitting TRBD2. This CDR3 contains 13 residues. Germline-derived CDR1 and CDR2 are SGHDN and FVKESK. CDR3: CASSQAGVGWQFF. The DNA for the CDR3 is TGTGCCAGCAGTCAAGCGGGGGTAGGTTGGCAGTTCTTC.

This clone was recorded a few times. The rearrangement uses TRBV6-5 and TRBJ1-5, with 9 nucleotides matching TRBD1. The V gene's germline CDR1 is MNHEY and CDR2 SVGAGI. The CDR3 sequence is 13 residues long. Losses at the gene ends were 6 bases for V and 3 bases for J; bases not matched to a gene: 0. CDR3 residues: CASRQGANQPQHF. The CDR3 DNA is TGTGCCAGCAGACAGGGGGCCAATCAGCCCCAGCATTTT.